Each of the 23 T cell receptor beta chains below was sequenced from the same sample in a study of early T cells in non-severe SARS-CoV-2 infection. MiXCR, applied by TCRdb to the 5' RACE reads, yields one record per CDR3 protein. The sample lists roughly 43,000 distinct CDR3 sequences; almost 5.5% were seen once. Material: whole blood, obtained at baseline. These receptors all stem from an adult who was a healthcare worker with PCR-confirmed SARS-CoV-2 infection or an uninfected control (not recorded which).

This clonotype was recorded at least ten times. This chain links TRBV7-9 with TRBJ2-2, with a weak D call TRBD1 (5 bases). Germline CDR1 and CDR2: SEHNR and FQNEAQ (reference sequence). This CDR3 contains 19 residues. Trimming left V 5 bases short and J 0 bases short, with 22 bases between. The CDR3 region is CASSPVDMRLLANTGELFF. The CDR3 nucleotides read TGTGCCAGCAGCCCGGTGGACATGAGGCTCCTCGCGAACACCGGGGAGCTGTTTTTT.

This clonotype showed up many times. The chain is built from TRBV12-3 or TRBV12-4 and TRBJ2-5; 9 bases are a match to TRBD1. Losses at the gene ends were 6 bases for V and 5 bases for J; bases not matched to a gene: 7. This CDR3 is 14 amino acids long. The CDR3 sequence is CASRTGTGSETQYF. In DNA form, the CDR3 reads TGTGCCAGCAGAACCGGGACAGGGTCGGAGACCCAGTACTTC.

There are a few counts of this clonotype. CDR3 coding DNA: TGCGCCAGCAGCTTGTCGAGCGGGAGCTCCTACAATGAGCAGTTCTTC. Its protein product is CASSLSSGSSYNEQFF. The V call is TRBV5-1, the J call TRBJ2-1; 8 bases match TRBD2. This CDR3 has 16 residues. From germline, CDR1 is SGHRS and CDR2 YFSETQ. V was clipped by 1 base and J by 0 bases; unmatched bases: 3.

This clonotype occurred many times. The chain couples TRBV7-9 to TRBJ1-2; D remains ambiguous. The CDR3 has 14 amino acids. Germline CDR1 SEHNR, CDR2 FQNEAQ (reference sequence). V was shortened by 0 bases and J by 7 bases, with 12 bases between the two germline ends. CDR3 in amino acids: CASSLAPGRGGYTF. The CDR3 DNA follows: TGTGCCAGCAGCTTAGCGCCGGGCCGCGGTGGCTACACCTTC.

This clonotype came up many times. The chain carries TRBV7-3 and TRBJ1-1; no firm D call. Germline V lookup: CDR1 SGHTA, CDR2 FQGTGA. The V end lost 6 bases, the J end lost 3 bases, and 14 bases lay between the germline ends. CDR3 size: 14 residues. The CDR3 nucleotides are TGTGCCAGCAGTCTAAACTTCGGGGACACTGAAGCTTTCTTT. Translation gives CASSLNFGDTEAFF.

This clonotype was recorded at least ten times. V gene TRBV19 combines with J gene TRBJ2-7; maybe TRBD2 (5 bases). The CDR3 has 14 residues. The V and J ends lost 1 base and 0 bases respectively, with 7 bases between them. Per the germline V gene, CDR1 is LNHDA and CDR2 is SQIVND (reference sequence). This CDR3 reads CASSIGRGSYEQYF. The CDR3 coding sequence is TGTGCCAGTAGTATAGGTCGGGGCTCCTACGAGCAGTACTTC.

In its sample, this clonotype was seen many times. The V gene is TRBV2, the J gene TRBJ1-1; D not certain. The germline V gene encodes CDR1 SNHLY and CDR2 FYNNEI. The CDR3 runs 14 residues. Trimming removed 6 bases from V and 3 bases from J, with 14 bases in between. DNA for the CDR3: TGTGCCAGCAGCGCCTCACAGCGCTACACTGAAGCTTTCTTT. As protein: CASSASQRYTEAFF.

This clonotype was recorded many times. The CDR3 region is CASSLTGVSKNIQYF. As DNA, the CDR3 is TGTGCCAGCAGTTTGACAGGGGTGTCCAAAAACATTCAGTACTTC. The rearrangement joins TRBV12-3 or TRBV12-4 to TRBJ2-4, with 8 nucleotides matching TRBD1. V dropped 3 bases and J dropped 2; count of bases not matched to a gene: 3. The CDR3 is made up of 15 amino acids.

There are a few counts of this clonotype. The chain is built from TRBV9 and TRBJ2-3; D is possibly TRBD1 (5 bases). CDR1 and CDR2 from the germline V gene are SGDLS and YYNGEE. CDR3 size: 15 residues. With 4 bases removed from V and 5 bases from J, the gap between germline ends came to 17 bases. CDR3 nucleotide sequence: TGTGCCAGCAGCCCCCAGGGTGTTCGTGGAGATACGCAGTATTTT. Translated: CASSPQGVRGDTQYF.

The rearrangement joins TRBV27 to TRBJ1-5; the D gene is possibly TRBD1 (5 bases). Germline V gene lookup returns CDR1 MNHEY and CDR2 SMNVEV (reference sequence). Between the trimmed V and J ends, which lost 4 bases and 4 bases, there was a span of 14 bases. This CDR3 contains 15 residues. The CDR3 is CASSSQGEGNQPQHF. CDR3 bases: TGTGCCAGCAGTTCGCAGGGAGAAGGGAATCAGCCCCAGCATTTT.

A note on this clonotype: This may be a read error, as it is one base from a much larger clone. The rearrangement links TRBV24-1 to TRBJ2-1; TRBD1 might be the D (6 bases). Germline CDR1 is KGHDR and CDR2 is SFDVKD. This CDR3 is built from 14 residues. Trimming cost V 2 bases and J 12 bases, with 16 bases left between them. CDR3 residues: CATSDSRDIYVQFF. The CDR3 region has the DNA TGTGCCACCAGTGATTCCCGGGACATCTATGTGCAGTTCTTC.

This clonotype was detected many times. CDR3 residues: CASSSPFQGGNEQYF. The CDR3 bases are TGTGCCAGCAGTTCCCCCTTCCAGGGAGGCAACGAGCAGTACTTC. This chain joins TRBV28 and TRBJ2-7, with D tentatively TRBD2 (6 bases). Trimming cost V 4 bases and J 5 bases, with 18 bases left between them. CDR3 length: 15 residues. The V gene's germline CDR1 is MDHEN and CDR2 SYDVKM.

The sample holds many counts of this clonotype. The chain uses TRBV6-5 and TRBJ1-1, with D perhaps TRBD1 (5 bases). This CDR3 contains 14 residues. With 2 bases removed from V and 1 base from J, the gap between germline ends came to 8 bases. Per germline, CDR1 MNHEY and CDR2 SVGAGI. The CDR3 DNA is TGTGCCAGCAGTTACGCGGGGCCGAACACTGAAGCTTTCTTT. Protein sequence: CASSYAGPNTEAFF.

At least ten counts were recorded for this clonotype. The CDR3 DNA is TGCGCCAGCAGTCAAGCGGGAGGGCCAAAATCCTACAATGAGCAGTTCTTC. Translating it yields CASSQAGGPKSYNEQFF. The chain is built from TRBV5-1 and TRBJ2-1; TRBD2 aligns across 10 bases. The CDR3 extends over 17 amino acids. Germline trimming cut 5 bases from V and 1 base from J; bases unmatched to any gene: 9. Per the germline V gene, CDR1 is SGHRS and CDR2 is YFSETQ.

This clonotype came up a few times. The J gene is TRBJ1-1, the V gene TRBV5-1, with D maybe TRBD1 (6 bases). Between the trimmed V and J ends, which lost 0 bases and 4 bases, there was a span of 16 bases. This CDR3 has 16 residues. CDR1 is SGHRS and CDR2 is YFSETQ in the germline V gene. The CDR3 loop is CASSLAGGGGGTEAFF. CDR3 in DNA: TGCGCCAGCAGCTTGGCCGGGGGCGGCGGAGGCACTGAAGCTTTCTTT.

This clonotype occurred a few times. A read error may account for a junction end that differs from germline. The J gene is TRBJ2-1, the V gene TRBV4-1; 13 nucleotides agree with TRBD2. The length of the CDR3 is 15 residues. In germline, CDR1 is MGHRA, CDR2 YSYEKL. DNA of the CDR3: TGCGCCAGCAGCCATCTCGGACTAGCGGGAGAGCTGCGGGTCTTC. Protein: CASSHLGLAGELRVF.

At least ten counts were recorded for this clonotype. The chain carries TRBV6-2 or TRBV6-3 and TRBJ2-7, with D unclear. V lost 2 bases to trimming and J lost 2 bases, with 7 bases between them. Germline values: CDR1 MNHEY, CDR2 SVGEGT. The CDR3 runs to 13 residues. The CDR3 DNA reads TGTGCCAGCAGTTACCCCACCCCCTACGAGCAGTACTTC. Protein sequence: CASSYPTPYEQYF.

The chain recombines TRBV28 with TRBJ2-2, with D possibly being TRBD1 (5 bases). Germline CDR1 MDHEN, CDR2 SYDVKM. There are 14 residues in the CDR3. V was clipped by 7 bases and J by 3 bases, with 12 bases between them. The CDR3 reads CASIFTGYTGELFF. CDR3 in DNA: TGTGCCAGCATTTTCACAGGATACACCGGGGAGCTGTTTTTT.

This clonotype has a count of ten or more. The chain uses TRBV25-1 and TRBJ1-3; no definite D call. Per germline, CDR1 MGHDK and CDR2 SYGVNS. V lost 5 bases to trimming and J lost 0 bases, with 14 bases between them. The CDR3 covers 16 residues. CDR3 DNA sequence: TGTGCCAGCAGTCCCAACTTGGGAGACTCTGGAAACACCATATATTTT. Its translation: CASSPNLGDSGNTIYF. Variable domain in full (rest from reference TRBV25-1 and TRBJ1-3): EADIYQTPRYLVIGTGKKITLECSQTMGHDKMYWYQQDPGMELHLIHYSYGVNSTEKGDLSSESTVSRIRTEHFPLTLESARPSHTSQYLCASSPNLGDSGNTIYFGEGSWLTVV.

Ten or more counts support this clonotype. The chain combines TRBV29-1 with TRBJ2-3, with D perhaps TRBD1 (6 bases). Germline V gene sequence: CDR1 SQVTM, CDR2 ANQGSEA. This CDR3 has 15 residues. The V and J ends lost 4 bases and 4 bases respectively, with 18 bases between them. Here the CDR3 DNA reads TGCAGCGTTGGAGACACAGGGACGGGCGCAGATACGCAGTATTTT. Residues: CSVGDTGTGADTQYF.

This clonotype was seen ten or more times. The V and J genes are TRBV27 and TRBJ2-2; D remains unclear. The CDR3 covers 13 residues. The germline V gene has CDR1 MNHEY and CDR2 SMNVEV (reference sequence). Between the trimmed V and J ends, which lost 2 bases and 5 bases, there was a span of 6 bases. CDR3 region: CASSLIWTGELFF. The CDR3 region has the DNA TGTGCCAGCAGTTTAATCTGGACCGGGGAGCTGTTTTTT.

This clonotype has a handful of counts. The rearrangement links TRBV7-9 to TRBJ2-3; 7 bases match TRBD2. Per germline, CDR1 SEHNR and CDR2 FQNEAQ (reference sequence). The length of the CDR3 is 17 residues. V lost 5 bases and J lost 6; bases outside the gene matches: 17. DNA of the CDR3: TGTGCCAGCAGCCCCCGGGACTATAAGAGCTCGGTGGATACGCAGTATTTT. It specifies CASSPRDYKSSVDTQYF.

This clonotype was observed a few times. The chain recombines TRBV30 with TRBJ1-1; D not resolved. The CDR3 extends over 12 amino acids. The germline V and J ends were trimmed by 3 bases and 1 base, with 6 bases remaining between them. Germline CDR1 is GTSNPN and CDR2 is SVGIG (reference sequence). The CDR3 spells CAWRLGNTEAFF. The CDR3 nucleotides read TGTGCCTGGAGGTTGGGGAACACTGAAGCTTTCTTT.